The 21 T cell receptor beta chains below were found in one sample sequenced in a study of T cell responses to AZD1222 COVID-19 vaccine. Clones were sequenced by immunoSEQ multiplex PCR, and TCRdb holds only the in-frame ones, with some missing. Of more than 110,000 clones listed, 75% to 90% were seen once; the top ten hold approximately 4.5%. Sequencing used peripheral blood, obtained on day 0 of AZD1222 vaccination. These receptors all stem from an adult in good health.

Only one count was recorded for this clone. The chain joins TRBV6-5 to TRBJ2-5; a weak D match, TRBD1 (6 bases). Germline V gives CDR1 MNHEY, CDR2 SVGAGI. This CDR3 is built from 12 residues. The V and J ends lost 6 bases and 5 bases respectively, with 10 bases between them. The CDR3 sequence: CASSKRGETQYF. CDR3 DNA: TGTGCCAGCAGCAAGAGGGGGGAGACCCAGTACTTC.

The genes are TRBV19 and TRBJ2-5, with 9 bases aligning to TRBD2. Losses at the gene ends were 9 bases for V and 5 bases for J; bases not matched to a gene: 7. The CDR3 extends over 13 amino acids. The germline V gene encodes CDR1 LNHDA and CDR2 SQIVND (reference sequence). CDR3 sequence: CASHSGRAETQYF. CDR3 nucleotides: TGTGCCAGCCATAGCGGGAGAGCGGAGACCCAGTACTTC.

The chain links TRBV2 to TRBJ2-7, with TRBD2 matching over 8 bases. Unmatched junction bases numbered 9, after V lost 5 bases and J lost 3 bases. Per germline, CDR1 SNHLY and CDR2 FYNNEI. There are 15 residues in the CDR3. DNA for the CDR3: TGTGCCAGCAGTTTACTTAGCGGGGTTCTCTACGAGCAGTACTTC. Its translation is CASSLLSGVLYEQYF.

This clone was picked up one time. This rearrangement joins TRBV15 to TRBJ2-5, with 11 positions matching TRBD1. Trimming cost V 1 base and J 9 bases; bases outside gene matches: 7. Germline-derived CDR1 and CDR2 are LNHNV and YYDKDF (reference sequence). The CDR3 sequence is 15 residues long. CDR3 sequence reads: CATSRGTGGSWAQYF. CDR3 DNA sequence: TGTGCCACCAGCAGAGGGACAGGGGGCAGTTGGGCCCAGTACTTC.

This chain connects TRBV18 to TRBJ2-1; TRBD1 aligns across 8 bases. The V gene's germline CDR1 is KGHSH and CDR2 LQKENI. The CDR3 sequence is 14 residues long. Losses at the gene ends were 3 bases for V and 5 bases for J; bases not matched to a gene: 3. The CDR3 is CASSPQTGDNEQFF. The CDR3 nucleotides read TGTGCCAGCTCACCCCAGACAGGGGACAATGAGCAGTTCTTC.

This sequence joins TRBV2 and TRBJ1-5; D gene unclear. The ends were cut back, 0 bases at V and 0 bases at J, with 6 bases in the middle. The CDR3 has 15 amino acids. Looked up from germline, CDR1 is SNHLY and CDR2 is FYNNEI. The CDR3 nucleotides are TGTGCCAGCAGTGAAGCGCTCCGTAGCAATCAGCCCCAGCATTTT. Protein: CASSEALRSNQPQHF.

The chain carries TRBV5-6 and TRBJ1-6; 8 bases are a match to TRBD1. Germline CDR1 reads SGHDT; CDR2 reads YYEEEE. J lost 8 bases, V lost 4 bases, and 8 bases had no gene match. The CDR3 has 15 amino acids. The CDR3 sequence is CASSPDRGIDSPLHF. The CDR3 bases are TGTGCCAGCAGCCCTGACAGGGGAATTGATTCACCCCTCCACTTT.

The chain has TRBV6-5 and TRBJ1-3; D remains unclear. The CDR3 is 16 amino acids. Deletions cut 2 bases from V and 0 bases from J, with 11 bases between. Germline assignment: CDR1 MNHEY and CDR2 SVGAGI. CDR3 bases: TGTGCCAGCAGTTACCGGGCCAGTTACTCTGGAAACACCATATATTTT. Its translation is CASSYRASYSGNTIYF.

The rearrangement links TRBV6-1 to TRBJ1-2; D is perhaps TRBD1 (5 bases). CDR1 and CDR2 (germline): MNHNS, SASEGT. Trimming took off 2 bases at V and 1 base at J, with 11 bases between the two ends. This CDR3 comprises 15 residues. DNA for the CDR3: TGTGCCAGCAGTGAAAGACAGAAAGTTAACTATGGCTACACCTTC. Translation gives CASSERQKVNYGYTF.

V and J are TRBV18 and TRBJ1-5, with a tentative D call TRBD1 (6 bases). The CDR3 runs 15 residues. CDR1 and CDR2 (germline): KGHSH, LQKENI. V lost 5 bases and J 4 bases, leaving 15 bases between the germline ends. CDR3: CASSALQGGNQPQHF. Here the CDR3 DNA reads TGTGCCAGCTCAGCCCTACAGGGAGGGAATCAGCCCCAGCATTTT.

This sequence joins TRBV5-1 and TRBJ2-5; TRBD1 aligns across 7 bases. Trimming removed 8 bases from V and 2 bases from J; junction bases left unmatched: 6. Germline V lookup: CDR1 SGHRS, CDR2 YFSETQ. CDR3 length: 13 amino acids. The CDR3 reads CASSRDRQETQYF. The CDR3 DNA reads as TGCGCCAGTTCCCGGGACAGACAAGAGACCCAGTACTTC.

The chain has TRBV4-1 and TRBJ1-6, with TRBD1 matching over 9 bases. Unmatched junction bases numbered 4, after V lost 4 bases and J lost 3 bases. This CDR3 contains 16 residues. The germline gives CDR1 MGHRA, CDR2 YSYEKL. The CDR3 sequence is CASSLRQGGYNSPLHF. Here the CDR3 DNA reads TGCGCCAGCAGCCTTCGACAGGGGGGCTATAATTCACCCCTCCACTTT.

This clone was picked up a small number of times. The rearrangement links TRBV7-9 to TRBJ1-2; the D gene is possibly TRBD1 (6 bases). Trimming cost V 4 bases and J 6 bases, with 15 bases left between them. This CDR3 is 14 amino acids long. Germline loops: CDR1 SEHNR, CDR2 FQNEAQ (reference sequence). The CDR3 reads CASSSGTTPHGYTF. The CDR3 DNA reads as TGTGCCAGCAGCTCCGGGACAACCCCTCATGGCTACACCTTC.

The chain combines TRBV5-1 with TRBJ2-3, with D perhaps being TRBD1 or TRBD2 (5 bases each). The CDR3 is 17 residues long. Germline V CDR1 and CDR2: SGHRS, YFSETQ. The V and J ends lost 0 bases and 3 bases respectively, with 17 bases between them. The CDR3 DNA follows: TGCGCCAGCAGCTTGGGCGAGGGGAGTCCTCGGACAGATACGCAGTATTTT. Amino acid sequence: CASSLGEGSPRTDTQYF.

The V call is TRBV7-9, the J call TRBJ2-7, with D possibly being TRBD2 (6 bases). The CDR3 has 16 amino acids. The germline V and J ends were trimmed by 4 bases and 4 bases, with 20 bases remaining between them. Germline CDR1 SEHNR, CDR2 FQNEAQ (reference sequence). The CDR3 DNA reads TGTGCCAGCAGCTGGGGCGGAGCGGGCCTCGAATACGAGCAGTACTTC. The encoded protein is CASSWGGAGLEYEQYF.

The CDR3 loop is CSVRTVGGSEKLFF. For the CDR3, the DNA is TGCAGCGTTCGTACTGTGGGGGGGAGTGAAAAACTGTTTTTT. This chain uses TRBV29-1 with TRBJ1-4, with a weak D call TRBD1 (5 bases). The CDR3 length is 14 residues. The germline CDR1 and CDR2 sequences are SQVTM and ANQGSEA. With 5 bases removed from V and 7 bases from J, the gap between germline ends came to 17 bases.

The rearrangement links TRBV7-2 to TRBJ1-5; D is uncertain. Looked up from germline, CDR1 is SGHTA and CDR2 is FQGNSA. V was trimmed by 5 bases and J by 0 bases, leaving 11 bases between them. The CDR3 is 15 residues long. In DNA, the CDR3 is TGTGCCAGCAGCGAAGGACTGATTAGCAATCAGCCCCAGCATTTT. Translating gives CASSEGLISNQPQHF.

This chain links TRBV6-5 with TRBJ2-7; no clear D. The CDR3 has 14 amino acids. The ends were cut back, 2 bases at V and 6 bases at J, with 14 bases in the middle. Germline CDR1 reads MNHEY; CDR2 reads SVGAGI. The CDR3 loop reads CASSYVSNGLEQYF. The CDR3 DNA sequence: TGTGCCAGCAGTTACGTTTCAAACGGCCTCGAGCAGTACTTC.

This chain uses TRBV5-6 with TRBJ1-2, with TRBD1 as a possible D gene (5 bases). Germline V gives CDR1 SGHDT, CDR2 YYEEEE. This CDR3 region has 14 residues. V was clipped by 4 bases and J by 5 bases, with 15 bases between them. CDR3 sequence reads: CASSPRRREYGYTF. Written as DNA, the CDR3 is TGTGCCAGCAGCCCGCGGCGCAGGGAGTATGGCTACACCTTC.

The chain recombines TRBV28 with TRBJ2-1; D remains unclear. V was cut by 4 bases and J by 10 bases, with 11 bases left in between. CDR1 and CDR2 from the germline V gene are MDHEN and SYDVKM. The CDR3 contains 12 residues. DNA for the CDR3: TGTGCCAGCAGTTCCCCCCCCAGGGAGCAGTTCTTC. Residues: CASSSPPREQFF. Based on the CDR3 plus reference TRBV28 and TRBJ2-1, the full variable domain is DVKVTQSSRYLVKRTGEKVFLECVQDMDHENMFWYRQDPGLGLRLIYFSYDVKMKEKGDIPEGYSVSREKKERFSLILESASTNQTSMYLCASSSPPREQFFGPGTRLTVL.

The chain combines TRBV18 with TRBJ2-2; 7 nucleotides match TRBD1. The CDR3 has 18 residues. CDR1 is KGHSH, CDR2 LQKENI, per germline. V was clipped by 3 bases and J by 6 bases; unmatched bases: 16. CDR3 nucleotide sequence: TGTGCCAGCTCACCTCTACAGCCCCGGGACAGATCATCCGGGGAGCTGTTTTTT. Translated: CASSPLQPRDRSSGELFF.